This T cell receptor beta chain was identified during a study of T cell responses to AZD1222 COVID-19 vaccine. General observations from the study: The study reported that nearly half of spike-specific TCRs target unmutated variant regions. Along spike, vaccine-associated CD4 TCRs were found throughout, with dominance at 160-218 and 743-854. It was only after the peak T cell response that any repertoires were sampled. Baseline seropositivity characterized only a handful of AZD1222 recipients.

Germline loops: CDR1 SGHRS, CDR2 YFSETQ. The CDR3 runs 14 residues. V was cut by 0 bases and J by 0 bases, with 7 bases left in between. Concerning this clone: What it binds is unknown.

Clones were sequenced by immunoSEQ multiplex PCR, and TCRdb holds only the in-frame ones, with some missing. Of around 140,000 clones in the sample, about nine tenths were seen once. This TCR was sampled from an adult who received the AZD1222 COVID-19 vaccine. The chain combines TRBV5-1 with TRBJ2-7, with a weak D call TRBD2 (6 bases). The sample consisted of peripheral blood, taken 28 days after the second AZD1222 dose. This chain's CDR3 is CASSLAGSSYEQYF. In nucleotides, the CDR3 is TGCGCCAGCAGCTTGGCCGGGAGCTCCTACGAGCAGTACTTC. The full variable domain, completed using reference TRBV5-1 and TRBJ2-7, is KAGVTQTPRYLIKTRGQQVTLSCSPISGHRSVSWYQQTPGQGLQFLFEYFSETQRNKGNFPGRFSGRQFSNSRSEMNVSTLELGDSALYLCASSLAGSSYEQYFGPGTRLTVT.